One sample yielded the 28 T cell receptor beta chains listed below, sequenced in a study of blood T cell repertoires in COVID-19. Profiling relied on immunoSEQ multiplex PCR, and the TCRdb table lists in-frame clones only, not all of them. The sample holds about 81,000 clones, about 90% seen once. What was sequenced was peripheral blood. The receptors shown here come from a woman of 80 years or more with acute or convalescent COVID-19.

The rearrangement joins TRBV21-1 to TRBJ1-4. TRBV21-1 is annotated as a pseudogene. CDR3 length: 13 amino acids. CDR3 sequence reads: CASSLGTNEKLFF. The DNA of the CDR3 is TGTGCCAGCAGTCTAGGAACTAATGAAAAACTGTTTTTT.

The chain uses TRBV6-6 and TRBJ1-2, with D maybe TRBD1 (5 bases). The CDR3 covers 11 residues. The germline CDR1 and CDR2 sequences are MNHNY and SVGAGI (reference sequence). V dropped 4 bases and J dropped 7 bases, with 7 bases sitting between them. CDR3 DNA sequence: TGTGCCAGCAGTTGGGGGGGTGGCTACACCTTC. As protein: CASSWGGGYTF.

The V call is TRBV20-1, the J call TRBJ2-1; D unclear. Germline V gene sequence: CDR1 DFQATT, CDR2 SNEGSKA (reference sequence). Trimming cost V 3 bases and J 0 bases, with 15 bases left between them. CDR3 length equals 16 residues. The CDR3 nucleotides are TGCAGTGCTAGTGGAGACTTGCTGAGCTCCTACAATGAGCAGTTCTTC. Amino acid sequence: CSASGDLLSSYNEQFF.

The rearrangement links TRBV30 to TRBJ2-1; D may be TRBD1 (5 bases). This CDR3 has 15 amino acids. Germline values: CDR1 GTSNPN, CDR2 SVGIG (reference sequence). V was clipped by 4 bases and J by 0 bases, with 13 bases between them. CDR3 loop: CAWNQGMASYNEQFF. The DNA of the CDR3 is TGTGCCTGGAATCAGGGAATGGCCTCCTACAATGAGCAGTTCTTC.

The chain combines TRBV7-2 with TRBJ1-1; 7 nucleotides match TRBD1. Looked up from germline, CDR1 is SGHTA and CDR2 is FQGNSA. The CDR3 loop spans 13 amino acids. V was clipped by 3 bases and J by 5 bases; unmatched bases: 3. The CDR3 is CASSFQGVTEAFF. The CDR3 DNA is TGTGCCAGCAGCTTCCAGGGGGTAACTGAAGCTTTCTTT. Combining the CDR3 with reference TRBV7-2 and TRBJ1-1 gives the whole variable domain GAGVSQSPSNKVTEKGKDVELRCDPISGHTALYWYRQSLGQGLEFLIYFQGNSAPDKSGLPSDRFSAERTGGSVSTLTIQRTQQEDSAVYLCASSFQGVTEAFFGQGTRLTVV.

The chain uses TRBV6-5 and TRBJ1-4, with a tentative D call TRBD1 (5 bases). The CDR3 length is 16 residues. Germline CDR1 and CDR2: MNHEY and SVGAGI. V was trimmed by 0 bases and J by 0 bases, leaving 8 bases between them. CDR3 DNA sequence: TGTGCCAGCAGTTACTCAGGGGTCGCAACTAATGAAAAACTGTTTTTT. Protein: CASSYSGVATNEKLFF.

The chain couples TRBV2 to TRBJ1-4; tentative D call: TRBD1 (6 bases). This CDR3 contains 15 residues. The germline gives CDR1 SNHLY, CDR2 FYNNEI. V was trimmed by 3 bases and J by 2 bases, leaving 10 bases between them. CDR3 sequence reads: CASSDRGATNEKLFF. Here the CDR3 DNA reads TGTGCCAGCAGTGATCGGGGGGCCACTAATGAAAAACTGTTTTTT.

The chain couples TRBV7-6 to TRBJ2-5, with 7 nucleotides matching TRBD2. The CDR3 contains 16 residues. V gave up 2 bases and J gave up 5 bases; unmatched junction bases: 11. Germline CDR1 and CDR2: SGHVS and FNYEAQ. The chain's CDR3 is CASSLRAGGGGETQYF. As DNA, the CDR3 is TGTGCCAGCAGCTTAAGGGCCGGCGGGGGAGGGGAGACCCAGTACTTC.

The rearrangement joins TRBV5-1 to TRBJ1-5; D is ambiguous. Germline V gene sequence: CDR1 SGHRS, CDR2 YFSETQ. The CDR3 runs 15 residues. The V gene lost 0 bases and the J gene lost 0 bases, with 7 bases spanning the gap. CDR3 amino acids: CASSLGTGSNQPQHF. The CDR3 DNA is TGCGCCAGCAGCTTGGGTACGGGTAGCAATCAGCCCCAGCATTTT.

The V call is TRBV9, the J call TRBJ1-5, with TRBD1 matching over 7 bases. Per germline, CDR1 SGDLS and CDR2 YYNGEE. This CDR3 is 13 amino acids long. J gave up 6 bases and V 3 bases, and 3 bases lay outside the gene matches. CDR3: CASSDAGGQPQHF. DNA of the CDR3: TGTGCCAGCAGCGATGCAGGGGGTCAGCCCCAGCATTTT.

V is TRBV7-9 and J is TRBJ2-6, with TRBD1 matching over 9 bases. CDR1 and CDR2 (germline): SEHNR, FQNEAQ (reference sequence). The J segment lost 1 base and the V segment lost 5 bases, leaving 6 bases of the junction unmatched. The CDR3 length is 17 residues. In DNA form, the CDR3 reads TGTGCCAGCAGCCGATGGACAGGGGTATCTGGGGCCAACGTCCTGACTTTC. This encodes CASSRWTGVSGANVLTF.

The V gene is TRBV18, the J gene TRBJ1-3; D uncertain. This CDR3 region has 14 residues. V lost 6 bases and J 0 bases, leaving 9 bases between the germline ends. Germline V gene data show CDR1 as KGHSH and CDR2 as LQKENI. CDR3: CASSAEGSGNTIYF. The DNA for the CDR3 is TGTGCCAGCTCTGCGGAAGGCTCTGGAAACACCATATATTTT.

V usage is TRBV27 and J usage is TRBJ1-1; D is perhaps TRBD1 (5 bases). V lost 3 bases, J lost 1 base, and 15 bases lay in between. Germline V CDR1 and CDR2: MNHEY, SMNVEV (reference sequence). The CDR3 loop spans 16 amino acids. The CDR3 reads CASSLSRATPNTEAFF. The DNA of the CDR3 is TGTGCCAGCAGTTTGAGCAGGGCCACACCGAACACTGAAGCTTTCTTT.

V usage is TRBV9 and J usage is TRBJ2-5; TRBD2 agrees at 12 bases. This CDR3 spans 16 amino acids. Looked up from germline, CDR1 is SGDLS and CDR2 is YYNGEE. After removal of 4 bases from V and 4 bases from J, the junction contained 8 bases not matched to a gene. CDR3 nucleotides: TGTGCCAGCAGCCAGCTAGCGGGGGGGCTCGGAGAGACCCAGTACTTC. It specifies CASSQLAGGLGETQYF.

CDR3 loop: CASSPGQGNQPQHF. The CDR3 nucleotides read TGTGCCAGCTCGCCTGGACAGGGGAATCAGCCCCAGCATTTT. The rearrangement links TRBV18 to TRBJ1-5; the match to TRBD1 covers 9 bases. This CDR3 spans 14 amino acids. Germline CDR1 reads KGHSH; CDR2 reads LQKENI. Trimming removed 6 bases from V and 4 bases from J; junction bases left unmatched: 4.

The chain links TRBV18 to TRBJ1-3; 12 bases agree with TRBD1. V was pared by 4 bases and J by 0 bases, with 10 bases of the junction left unmatched. This CDR3 is built from 19 residues. Germline values: CDR1 KGHSH, CDR2 LQKENI. The CDR3 bases are TGTGCCAGCTCACAACGGGACAGGGGGCCTACGACCTCTGGAAACACCATATATTTT. Translation gives CASSQRDRGPTTSGNTIYF.

This clone was found once. The genes are TRBV3-1 (or the pseudogene TRBV3-2) and TRBJ1-2, with D perhaps matching TRBD1 (6 bases). Trimming cost V 1 base and J 4 bases, with 13 bases left between them. From germline, CDR1 is LGHDT and CDR2 YNNKEL (reference sequence). The CDR3 consists of 15 residues. This chain's CDR3 is CASSQVGAQGYGYTF. CDR3 coding DNA: TGTGCCAGCAGCCAAGTGGGGGCGCAGGGCTATGGCTACACCTTC.

V and J are TRBV7-3 and TRBJ2-3; tentative D call: TRBD2 (5 bases). In germline, CDR1 is SGHTA, CDR2 FQGTGA. The CDR3 extends over 13 amino acids. V lost 5 bases, J lost 2 bases, and 8 bases lay in between. This chain's CDR3 is CASSKRITDTQYF. The CDR3 bases are TGTGCCAGCAGCAAGCGGATCACAGATACGCAGTATTTT.

The chain is built from TRBV7-9 and TRBJ1-3; D not resolved. V dropped 5 bases and J dropped 0 bases, with 20 bases sitting between them. CDR3 length equals 18 residues. Germline CDR1 is SEHNR and CDR2 is FQNEAQ (reference sequence). The CDR3 region has the DNA TGTGCCAGCAGCCCAATCGGAATGGGGAGCAGCTCTGGAAACACCATATATTTT. Protein product: CASSPIGMGSSSGNTIYF.

The V gene is TRBV7-2, the J gene TRBJ2-1; TRBD2 matches 8 bases. V lost 2 bases, J lost 1 base, and 7 bases stayed unmatched. The CDR3 runs 17 residues. The germline V gene has CDR1 SGHTA and CDR2 FQGNSA. CDR3 bases: TGTGCCAGCAGCTTACCGGTTAGCGGGGAGTCCTACAATGAGCAGTTCTTC. This gives the protein CASSLPVSGESYNEQFF.

This rearrangement joins TRBV2 to TRBJ1-4; tentatively, D is TRBD1 (5 bases). Trimming shortened V by 4 bases and J by 0 bases, and 12 bases separated the two germline ends. This CDR3 is 16 amino acids long. The germline gives CDR1 SNHLY, CDR2 FYNNEI. The CDR3 DNA reads as TGTGCCAGCAGTGGGCCGACAGTTGCAACTAATGAAAAACTGTTTTTT. Translating it yields CASSGPTVATNEKLFF. The full variable domain, rest sourced from reference TRBV2 and TRBJ1-4, is EPEVTQTPSHQVTQMGQEVILRCVPISNHLYFYWYRQILGQKVEFLVSFYNNEISEKSEIFDDQFSVERPDGSNFTLKIRSTKLEDSAMYFCASSGPTVATNEKLFFGSGTQLSVL.

The rearrangement joins TRBV7-9 to TRBJ1-1; D may be TRBD1 (6 bases). The germline V gene encodes CDR1 SEHNR and CDR2 FQNEAQ (reference sequence). V was clipped by 7 bases and J by 1 base, with 13 bases between them. The length of the CDR3 is 14 residues. CDR3 sequence: CASKSGQKNTEAFF. Written as DNA, the CDR3 is TGTGCCAGCAAATCGGGACAAAAGAACACTGAAGCTTTCTTT.

This sequence joins TRBV2 and TRBJ2-7; possible D gene TRBD1, 5 bases. The V gene's germline CDR1 is SNHLY and CDR2 FYNNEI. The CDR3 extends over 17 amino acids. The ends were cut back, 6 bases at V and 6 bases at J, with 27 bases in the middle. DNA for the CDR3: TGTGCCAGCAGCCTGAACTCTTACAGGTTCTCTAACGGCGAGCAGTACTTC. This gives the protein CASSLNSYRFSNGEQYF.

The V gene is TRBV12-3 or TRBV12-4, the J gene TRBJ2-7; D call uncertain. The V end was cut by 1 base, the J end by 6 bases, with 4 bases between. The CDR3 runs to 11 residues. The CDR3 sequence: CASSLEAEQYF. The DNA of the CDR3 is TGTGCCAGCAGTTTAGAAGCCGAGCAGTACTTC.

This sequence joins TRBV18 and TRBJ1-1; TRBD1 might be the D (5 bases). Deletions cut 4 bases from V and 0 bases from J, with 9 bases between. Germline values: CDR1 KGHSH, CDR2 LQKENI. The CDR3 is 14 residues long. CDR3 region: CASSLEGLNTEAFF. The DNA of the CDR3 is TGTGCCAGCTCACTGGAGGGGTTGAACACTGAAGCTTTCTTT.

The chain combines TRBV7-6 with TRBJ2-5; 11 bases match TRBD2. The CDR3 consists of 17 residues. V lost 5 bases, J lost 5 bases, and 13 bases stayed unmatched. Per the germline V gene, CDR1 is SGHVS and CDR2 is FNYEAQ. The CDR3 is CASSLSGGATTVETQYF. Written as DNA, the CDR3 is TGTGCCAGCAGCCTTAGCGGGGGGGCCACGACCGTTGAGACCCAGTACTTC.

Only a few counts were recorded for this clone. The chain recombines TRBV5-1 with TRBJ1-2; possible D gene TRBD1, 6 bases. Germline CDR1 SGHRS, CDR2 YFSETQ. There are 14 residues in the CDR3. Between the trimmed V and J ends, which lost 4 bases and 6 bases, there was a span of 16 bases. CDR3 residues: CASSPRTRGNGYTF. For the CDR3, the DNA is TGCGCCAGCAGCCCGCGGACAAGGGGGAATGGCTACACCTTC.

CDR3 sequence: CASSYGPSGALEQYF. The CDR3 DNA reads as TGTGCCAGCAGTTACGGCCCTAGCGGTGCTCTCGAGCAGTACTTC. The chain employs TRBV6-6 and TRBJ2-7, with TRBD2 matching over 7 bases. The germline V gene encodes CDR1 MNHNY and CDR2 SVGAGI (reference sequence). V lost 2 bases to trimming and J lost 6 bases; unmatched junction nucleotides: 10. The CDR3 covers 15 residues.